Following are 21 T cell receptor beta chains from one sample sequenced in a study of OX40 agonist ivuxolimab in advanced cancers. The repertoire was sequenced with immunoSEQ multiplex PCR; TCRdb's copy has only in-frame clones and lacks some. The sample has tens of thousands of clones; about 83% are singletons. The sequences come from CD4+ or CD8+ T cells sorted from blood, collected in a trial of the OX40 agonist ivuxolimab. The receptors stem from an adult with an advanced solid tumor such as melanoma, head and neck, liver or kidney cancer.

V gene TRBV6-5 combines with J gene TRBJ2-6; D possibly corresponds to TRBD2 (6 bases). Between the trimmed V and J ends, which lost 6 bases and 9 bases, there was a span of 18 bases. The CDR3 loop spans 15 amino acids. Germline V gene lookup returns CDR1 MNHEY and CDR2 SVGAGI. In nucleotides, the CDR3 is TGTGCCAGCAGGATCGGACGGGAGTTAGTCAACGTCCTGACTTTC. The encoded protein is CASRIGRELVNVLTF.

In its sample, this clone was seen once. The CDR3 spells CASSQEDRDSYEQYF. Written as DNA, the CDR3 is TGCGCCAGCAGCCAAGAGGACAGGGACTCCTACGAGCAGTACTTC. The rearrangement uses TRBV4-3 and TRBJ2-7; TRBD1 matches at 8 bases. Unmatched junction bases numbered 1, after V lost 0 bases and J lost 0 bases. This CDR3 region has 15 residues. Germline V gene sequence: CDR1 LGHNA, CDR2 YSLEER.

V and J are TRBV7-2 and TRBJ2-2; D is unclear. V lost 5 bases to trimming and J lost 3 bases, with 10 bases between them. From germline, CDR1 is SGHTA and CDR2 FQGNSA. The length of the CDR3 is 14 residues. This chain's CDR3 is CASSLAPYTGELFF. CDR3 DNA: TGTGCCAGCAGCCTCGCTCCGTACACCGGGGAGCTGTTTTTT.

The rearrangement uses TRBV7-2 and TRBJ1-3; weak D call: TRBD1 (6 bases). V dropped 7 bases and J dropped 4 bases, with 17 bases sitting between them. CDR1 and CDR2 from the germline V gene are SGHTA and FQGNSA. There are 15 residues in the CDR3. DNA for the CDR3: TGTGCCAGCACCCTGGGGGGCTCGTGGGGAAACACCATATATTTT. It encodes CASTLGGSWGNTIYF.

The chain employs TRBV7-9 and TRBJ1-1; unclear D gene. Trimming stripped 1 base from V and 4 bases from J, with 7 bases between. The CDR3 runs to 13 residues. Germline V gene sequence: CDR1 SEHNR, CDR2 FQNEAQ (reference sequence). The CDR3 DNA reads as TGTGCCAGCAGCTTAGAAGAGGGCACTGAAGCTTTCTTT. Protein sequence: CASSLEEGTEAFF.

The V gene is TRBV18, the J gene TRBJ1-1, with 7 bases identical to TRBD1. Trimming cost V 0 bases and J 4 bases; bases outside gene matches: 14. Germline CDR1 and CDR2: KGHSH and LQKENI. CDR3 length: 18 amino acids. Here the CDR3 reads CASSPPRVTGAQGTEAFF. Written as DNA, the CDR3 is TGTGCCAGCTCACCACCTCGGGTAACAGGGGCCCAGGGCACTGAAGCTTTCTTT. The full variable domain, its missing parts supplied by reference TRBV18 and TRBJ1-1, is NAGVMQNPRHLVRRRGQEARLRCSPMKGHSHVYWYRQLPEEGLKFMVYLQKENIIDESGMPKERFSAEFPKEGPSILRIQQVVRGDSAAYFCASSPPRVTGAQGTEAFFGQGTRLTVV.

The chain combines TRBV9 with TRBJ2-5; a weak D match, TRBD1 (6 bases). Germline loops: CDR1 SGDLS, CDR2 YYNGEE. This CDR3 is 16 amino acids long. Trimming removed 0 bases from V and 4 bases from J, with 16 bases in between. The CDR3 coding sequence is TGTGCCAGCAGCGTAGATCCCAGGGGCCAGGGAGAGACCCAGTACTTC. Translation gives CASSVDPRGQGETQYF.

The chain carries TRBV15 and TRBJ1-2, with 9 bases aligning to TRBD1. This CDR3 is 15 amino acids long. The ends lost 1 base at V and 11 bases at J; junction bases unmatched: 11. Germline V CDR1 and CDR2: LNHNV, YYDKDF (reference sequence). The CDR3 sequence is CATSRAGQGTQGYTF. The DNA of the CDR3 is TGTGCCACCAGCAGAGCAGGACAGGGGACTCAGGGATACACCTTC.

As DNA, the CDR3 is TGTGCCAGCAGCCAATTTGACAGGGGAGGACACGAGCAGTACTTC. Its protein product is CASSQFDRGGHEQYF. The rearrangement joins TRBV4-2 to TRBJ2-5; 8 nucleotides align to TRBD1. The last part of the DNA fits TRBJ2-7 better; the J call may be wrong. The germline CDR1 and CDR2 sequences are LGHNA and YNFKEQ. The CDR3 has 15 residues.

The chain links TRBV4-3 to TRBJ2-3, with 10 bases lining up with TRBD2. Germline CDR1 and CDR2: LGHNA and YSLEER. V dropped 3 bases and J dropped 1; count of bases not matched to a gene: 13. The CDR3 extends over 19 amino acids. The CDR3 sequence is CASSQTRVEREGRTDTQYF. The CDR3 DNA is TGCGCCAGCAGCCAGACCCGAGTGGAGCGGGAGGGCCGCACAGATACGCAGTATTTT.

The chain's CDR3 is CASSTGDSELGTQYF. The CDR3 DNA reads as TGTGCCAGCAGCACCGGGGACAGTGAATTGGGTACGCAGTATTTT. This chain connects TRBV5-4 to TRBJ2-3; TRBD1 matches 7 bases. The V and J ends lost 4 bases and 8 bases, in that order; junction bases with no gene match: 13. This CDR3 contains 15 residues. The germline CDR1 and CDR2 sequences are SGHNT and YYREEE (reference sequence).

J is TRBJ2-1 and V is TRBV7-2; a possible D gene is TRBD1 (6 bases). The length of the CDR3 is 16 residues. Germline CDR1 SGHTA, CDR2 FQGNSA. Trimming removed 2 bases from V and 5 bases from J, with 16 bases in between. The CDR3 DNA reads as TGTGCCAGCAGCTTACCGACCGGGACAATAAACAATGAGCAGTTCTTC. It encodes CASSLPTGTINNEQFF.

In DNA form, the CDR3 reads TGCAGCGTTGTGAGGGGGGCCCATGGCTACACCTTC. Its protein is CSVVRGAHGYTF. The rearrangement links TRBV29-1 to TRBJ1-2, with D possibly TRBD1 on 6 matching bases. CDR3 size: 12 residues. The germline V gene encodes CDR1 SQVTM and CDR2 ANQGSEA. Trimming shortened V by 4 bases and J by 6 bases, and 12 bases separated the two germline ends.

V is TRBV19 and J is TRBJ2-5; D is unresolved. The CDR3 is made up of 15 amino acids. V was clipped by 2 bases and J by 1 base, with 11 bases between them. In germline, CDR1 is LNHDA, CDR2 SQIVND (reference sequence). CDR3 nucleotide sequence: TGTGCCAGTAGTATATCCCGCGGCAGCCAAGAGACCCAGTACTTC. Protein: CASSISRGSQETQYF.

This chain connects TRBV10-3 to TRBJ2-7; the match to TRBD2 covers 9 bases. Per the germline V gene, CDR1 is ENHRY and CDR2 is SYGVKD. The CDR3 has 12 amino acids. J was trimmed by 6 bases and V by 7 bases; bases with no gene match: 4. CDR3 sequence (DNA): TGTGCCATCAAAGCGGGAGGATCCGAGCAGTACTTC. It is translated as CAIKAGGSEQYF.

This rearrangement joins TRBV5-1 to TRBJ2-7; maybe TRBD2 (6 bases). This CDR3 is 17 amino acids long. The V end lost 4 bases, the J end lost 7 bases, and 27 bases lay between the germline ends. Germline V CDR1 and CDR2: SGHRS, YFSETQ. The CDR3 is CASSPRRDPSVSREQYF. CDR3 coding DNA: TGCGCCAGCAGCCCCCGACGGGATCCTAGCGTCAGCCGGGAGCAGTACTTC.

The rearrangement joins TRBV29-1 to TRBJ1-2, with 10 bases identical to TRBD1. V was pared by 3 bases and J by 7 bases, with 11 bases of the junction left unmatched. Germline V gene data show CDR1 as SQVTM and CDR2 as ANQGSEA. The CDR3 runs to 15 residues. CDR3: CSVDSVGTGARGYTF. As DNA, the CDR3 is TGCAGCGTTGACTCTGTTGGGACAGGGGCACGTGGCTACACCTTC.

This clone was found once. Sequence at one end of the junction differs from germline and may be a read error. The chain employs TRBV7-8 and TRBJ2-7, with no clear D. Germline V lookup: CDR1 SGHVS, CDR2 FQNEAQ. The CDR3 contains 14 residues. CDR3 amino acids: CAGSKTRSTYEQYF. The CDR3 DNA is TGTGCCGGCAGCAAAACCAGATCTACCTACGAGCAGTACTTC.

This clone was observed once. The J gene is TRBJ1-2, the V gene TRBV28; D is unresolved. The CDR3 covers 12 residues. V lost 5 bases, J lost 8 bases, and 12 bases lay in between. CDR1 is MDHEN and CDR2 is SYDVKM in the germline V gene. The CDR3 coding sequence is TGTGCCAGCAGTCTTATCCCCTGGGGCTACACCTTC. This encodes CASSLIPWGYTF.

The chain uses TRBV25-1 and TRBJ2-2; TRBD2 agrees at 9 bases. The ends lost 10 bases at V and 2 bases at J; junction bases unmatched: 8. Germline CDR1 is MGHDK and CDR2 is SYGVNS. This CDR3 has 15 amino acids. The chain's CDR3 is CATSPSGKNTGELFF. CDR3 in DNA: TGTGCCACCTCGCCTAGCGGGAAAAACACCGGGGAGCTGTTTTTT.

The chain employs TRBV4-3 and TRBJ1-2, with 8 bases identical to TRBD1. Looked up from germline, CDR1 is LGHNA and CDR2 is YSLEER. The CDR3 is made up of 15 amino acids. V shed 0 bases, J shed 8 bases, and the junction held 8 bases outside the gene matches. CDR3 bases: TGCGCCAGCAGCCAAGATTCGACAGGGGACTTCGGCTACACCTTC. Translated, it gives CASSQDSTGDFGYTF.